This T cell receptor beta chain comes out of a study of cytomegalovirus exposure and HLA in healthy donors. Overall study results and limits: Presence/absence analyses treated sequencing depth as roughly uniform across donors. Later on, a genetic analysis was performed. It linked a missense variant in DCLRE1C with V- and J-gene trimming of TCR beta. With DRB1 most and HLA-C fewest, TCR association rates differed between HLA loci in a later analysis.

The PCR made use of 60 Vbeta and 13 Jbeta primers. Assay used: immunoSEQ multiplex PCR; TCRdb lists only in-frame clones, some missing. The data show 150,000 to 200,000 clones, with 76% seen just once and over 2% held by the top ten. All donors participated as healthy donors of bone marrow. The CDR3 length is 16 residues. V was cut by 2 bases and J by 0 bases, with 11 bases left in between. Germline V lookup: CDR1 SGHTA, CDR2 FQGNSA. As for this clone: The target antigen is unknown.

This rearrangement joins TRBV7-2 to TRBJ2-1; the D gene is possibly TRBD2 (6 bases). The sample comprised PBMCs. The TCR was taken from a woman aged 25 to 39 in good health and CMV-seropositive. CDR3 sequence reads: CASSLTSTASYNEQFF. For the CDR3, the DNA is TGTGCCAGCAGCTTAACTAGCACGGCCTCCTACAATGAGCAGTTCTTC.